Listed below are T cell receptor beta chains from one sample, sequenced in a study of CD8+ T cells in alopecia areata. Some clones are missing from TCRdb's copy, which holds only in-frame ones; the method was immunoSEQ multiplex PCR. The repertoire includes some 96,000 clones, roughly three fifths of them detected once, and 15% sits in the top ten. The material sequenced was CD8+ T cells sorted from blood, taken at week 4, from a patient treated with tofacitinib. These receptors were collected from a human donor with alopecia areata. Both conserved end residues are part of each CDR3. A D gene is named only where the DNA matches it firmly. For some rows the clone size is stated as once, few or many, or as a class when expanded; others skip it.

D: -
J: TRBJ1-4
V: TRBV5-5
size: -
DNA: TGTGCCAGCAGCTTGGAACGGTACGAAAAACTGTTTTTT
CDR3: CASSLERYEKLFF

D: -
J: TRBJ2-5
V: TRBV5-1
size: -
DNA: TGCGCCAGCAGCTTGGACTACATACAAGAGACCCAGTACTTC
CDR3: CASSLDYIQETQYF

D: -
J: TRBJ2-7
V: TRBV7-2
size: few
DNA: TGTGCCAGCAGCGCGGGACAGACCTACGAGCAGTACTTC
CDR3: CASSAGQTYEQYF

D: -
J: TRBJ2-7
V: TRBV27
size: -
DNA: TGTGCCAGCAGTCCTCGGGGCCGGACCTACGAGCAGTACTTC
CDR3: CASSPRGRTYEQYF

D: -
J: TRBJ1-2
V: TRBV6-5
size: -
DNA: TGTGCCAGCAGTAGCGGGGGCCTGGGCTACACCTTC
CDR3: CASSSGGLGYTF

D: -
J: TRBJ1-5
V: TRBV5-1
size: -
DNA: TGCGCCAGCAGCTTCTTACCAGGGGAGTTGCAGCCCCAGCATTTT
CDR3: CASSFLPGELQPQHF

D: -
J: TRBJ1-1
V: TRBV28
size: -
DNA: TGTGCCAGCAGTTTCCGCGGAGGGAACACTGAAGCTTTCTTT
CDR3: CASSFRGGNTEAFF

D: -
J: TRBJ2-7
V: TRBV11-2
size: -
DNA: TGTGCCAGCAGCCCCCCTCATCTAGAGTACGAGCAGTACTTC
CDR3: CASSPPHLEYEQYF

D: -
J: TRBJ1-2
V: TRBV13
size: once
DNA: TGTGCCAGCAGCCAACGGGGTGGCTACACCTTC
CDR3: CASSQRGGYTF

D: TRBD2
J: TRBJ2-3
V: TRBV7-9
size: few
DNA: TGTGCCAGCAGCACCGGACTAGCGGGAGAGAAAGATACGCAGTATTTT
CDR3: CASSTGLAGEKDTQYF

D: TRBD1
J: TRBJ1-4
V: TRBV30
size: few
DNA: TGTGCCTGGAGTGCCCGCCAGGCGGACAGGCTTAATGAAAAACTGTTTTTT
CDR3: CAWSARQADRLNEKLFF

D: -
J: TRBJ2-3
V: TRBV27
size: -
DNA: TGTGCCAGCAGTTTATCGTTACTAAATACGCAGTATTTT
CDR3: CASSLSLLNTQYF

D: TRBD2
J: TRBJ2-1
V: TRBV5-1
size: -
DNA: TGCGCCAGCAGCGGTCCCGGGACTAGCGGGAGTTACAATGAGCAGTTCTTC
CDR3: CASSGPGTSGSYNEQFF

D: TRBD2
J: TRBJ2-7
V: TRBV11-2
size: -
DNA: TGTGCCAGCAGCCCCTATGCGCTAGCGGCCTACGAGCAGTACTTC
CDR3: CASSPYALAAYEQYF

D: -
J: TRBJ1-3
V: TRBV10-3
size: -
DNA: TGTGCCGCGAACTCTGGAAACACCATATATTTT
CDR3: CAANSGNTIYF

D: TRBD2
J: TRBJ2-3
V: TRBV4-3
size: few
DNA: TGCGCCAGCAGCCAAGATCTGGGGGGGTCGGGCTCAGATACGCAGTATTTT
CDR3: CASSQDLGGSGSDTQYF

D: TRBD1
J: TRBJ2-4
V: TRBV5-6
size: -
DNA: TGTGCCAGCAGCTTGGGACAGGGGCAAAACATTCAGTACTTC
CDR3: CASSLGQGQNIQYF

D: -
J: TRBJ2-7
V: TRBV4-1
size: -
DNA: TGCGCCAGCAGCCCTGGGGACTTGAACTCCTACGAGCAGTACTTC
CDR3: CASSPGDLNSYEQYF

D: -
J: TRBJ1-1
V: TRBV13
size: once
DNA: TGTGCCAGCAGCGGCCGAGGGGTAGGGACTGAAGCTTTCTTT
CDR3: CASSGRGVGTEAFF

D: TRBD2
J: TRBJ2-7
V: TRBV27
size: -
DNA: TGTGCCAGCAGTCCAGAGGGACTAGCGGGAGTCCGCGAGCAGTACTTC
CDR3: CASSPEGLAGVREQYF

D: -
J: TRBJ2-2
V: TRBV13
size: -
DNA: TGTGCCAGCAGCTTAAAAGGGGTATCGGCCATCGGGGAGCTGTTTTTT
CDR3: CASSLKGVSAIGELFF

D: TRBD2
J: TRBJ2-6
V: TRBV4-1
size: -
DNA: TGCGCCAGCAGCCAAGATCCCGGGGGGTCAGGGGCCAACGTCCTGACTTTC
CDR3: CASSQDPGGSGANVLTF

D: -
J: TRBJ1-1
V: TRBV7-9
size: -
DNA: TGTGCCAGCAGCTCATTAAGGGTAATGAACACTGAAGCTTTCTTT
CDR3: CASSSLRVMNTEAFF

D: -
J: TRBJ1-2
V: TRBV6-5
size: -
DNA: TGTGCCAGCAGTACAGGGTACGGCTATGGCTACACCTTC
CDR3: CASSTGYGYGYTF

D: -
J: TRBJ2-1
V: TRBV30
size: -
DNA: TGTGCCTGGATGGAGCGCTATGAGCAGTTCTTC
CDR3: CAWMERYEQFF

D: TRBD1
J: TRBJ1-2
V: TRBV11-2
size: -
DNA: TGCGCCAGCAGCCAAGATTTCGACAGGGACGGCTATGGCTACACCTTC
CDR3: CASSQDFDRDGYGYTF

D: -
J: TRBJ2-7
V: TRBV2
size: few
DNA: TGTGCCAGCAGTGAAGCAAGGACTCCACCCTACGAGCAGTACTTC
CDR3: CASSEARTPPYEQYF

D: TRBD1
J: TRBJ1-1
V: TRBV6-5
size: few
DNA: TGTGCCAGCAGTCAAGGACAGGGAATCACTGAAGCTTTCTTT
CDR3: CASSQGQGITEAFF

D: -
J: TRBJ2-7
V: TRBV4-3
size: -
DNA: TGCGCCAGCAGCCAAGAACGGACAGACTACGAGCAGTACTTC
CDR3: CASSQERTDYEQYF

D: TRBD1
J: TRBJ2-7
V: TRBV4-1
size: -
DNA: TGCGCCAGCAGCCAAGGGACAGGGAACCCGTACGAGCAGTACTTC
CDR3: CASSQGTGNPYEQYF

D: -
J: TRBJ1-2
V: TRBV28
size: once
DNA: TGTGCCAGCGCGGTGACAGACTCATATGGCTACACCTTC
CDR3: CASAVTDSYGYTF

D: TRBD2
J: TRBJ2-5
V: TRBV7-6
size: -
DNA: TGTGCCAGCAGCCAACCCAGCGGGGGGAAGGAGACCCAGTACTTC
CDR3: CASSQPSGGKETQYF

D: -
J: TRBJ2-1
V: TRBV19
size: -
DNA: TGTGCCAGTAGTATGCCTGATTTTGAGCAGTTCTTC
CDR3: CASSMPDFEQFF

D: -
J: TRBJ2-7
V: TRBV7-9
size: -
DNA: TGTGCCAGCAGCTTGACGGCAGAATCCTACGAGCAGTACTTC
CDR3: CASSLTAESYEQYF

D: TRBD1
J: TRBJ2-3
V: TRBV7-3
size: -
DNA: TGTGCCAGCAGCTCACAGGGGCTTCTGGCAGATACGCAGTATTTT
CDR3: CASSSQGLLADTQYF

D: -
J: TRBJ1-1
V: TRBV7-9
size: -
DNA: TGTGCCAGCAGCCACCCATCGTTGGAGGGGCCCAAAAGAGCTTTCTTT
CDR3: CASSHPSLEGPKRAFF

D: -
J: TRBJ1-3
V: TRBV4-1
size: many
DNA: TGCGCCAGCAGCCAAGATACGACGCCCTCTGGAAACACCATATATTTT
CDR3: CASSQDTTPSGNTIYF

D: -
J: TRBJ2-1
V: TRBV7-3
size: -
DNA: TGTGCCAGCAGCCTACAGGGTAATTGGGTGGATGAGCAGTTCTTC
CDR3: CASSLQGNWVDEQFF

D: TRBD1
J: TRBJ1-2
V: TRBV7-9
size: -
DNA: TGTGCCAGCAGCTCTCCCGACAGGGATGGCAACTATGGCTACACCTTC
CDR3: CASSSPDRDGNYGYTF